This T cell receptor (beta chain) derives from a study of T cell repertoires in cytomegalovirus infection. Notes on the study in general: In two of eight donors, the top clonotype was HLA-C-restricted CMV-specific.

Trimming cost V 5 bases and J 6 bases; bases outside gene matches: 7. This CDR3 comprises 15 residues. Germline CDR1 reads KGHSH; CDR2 reads LQKENI. Details on this clonotype: Antigen specificity is unknown.

Using its own MiXCR run on the reads, TCRdb lists one record per CDR3 protein. The sample gives more than 400,000 distinct CDR3 sequences, approximately 26% of which show up once; less than 15% is in the top ten. Sequencing was performed on PBMCs. This sequence was found in a human donor in good health (CMV status not recorded). Some clones in this sample may be carry-over from other donors' samples. The J gene is TRBJ1-6, the V gene TRBV18; 7 bases line up with TRBD1. CDR3 loop: CASSTLNRGNSPLHF. The CDR3 nucleotides are TGTGCCAGCTCAACCCTCAACAGGGGTAATTCACCCCTCCACTTT.